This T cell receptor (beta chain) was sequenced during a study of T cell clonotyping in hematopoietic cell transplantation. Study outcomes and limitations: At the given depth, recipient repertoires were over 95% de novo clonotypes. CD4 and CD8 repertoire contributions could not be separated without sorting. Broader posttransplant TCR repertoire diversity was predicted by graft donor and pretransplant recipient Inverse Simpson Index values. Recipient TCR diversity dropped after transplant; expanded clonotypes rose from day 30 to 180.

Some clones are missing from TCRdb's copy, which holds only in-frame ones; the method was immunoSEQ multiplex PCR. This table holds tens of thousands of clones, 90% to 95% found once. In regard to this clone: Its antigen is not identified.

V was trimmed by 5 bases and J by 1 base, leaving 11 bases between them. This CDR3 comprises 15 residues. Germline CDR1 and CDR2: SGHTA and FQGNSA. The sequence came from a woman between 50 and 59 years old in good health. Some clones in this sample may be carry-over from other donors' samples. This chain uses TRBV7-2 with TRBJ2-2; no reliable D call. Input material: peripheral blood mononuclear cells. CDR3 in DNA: TGTGCCAGCAGCCCATGGCGGTTGAACACCGGGGAGCTGTTTTTT. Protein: CASSPWRLNTGELFF.